This T cell receptor beta chain was identified during a study of blood T cells in healthy people across ages. Study findings and constraints: Strongly correlated with naive T cell percentage was TCR beta diversity.

The junction had 4 bases not matched to a gene; V was cut back by 2 bases and J by 5 bases. This CDR3 comprises 14 residues. Germline V gene sequence: CDR1 SGHAT, CDR2 FQDESV (reference sequence). The authors ran a second PCR of roughly 6 to 12 cycles using a sample-barcoded 5' primer and a J-beta primer mix. Each cDNA molecule, via a template-switch adaptor with 12 random nucleotides, was tagged. TCRdb passed the 5' RACE reads through MiXCR, listing each CDR3 protein once. The table has about 780,000 distinct CDR3 sequences, 55% to 65% seen once. The draw of peripheral blood yielded ten milliliters from each donor. This clonotype was seen a handful of times. What it binds is not known.

This clonotype was obtained from a man aged 25 to 40 in good health. The V call is TRBV11-1, the J call TRBJ2-5, with TRBD2 identical over 8 bases. Sequenced material: blood. CDR3 loop: CASSLSPSGETQYF. As DNA, the CDR3 is TGTGCCAGCAGCTTATCTCCTAGCGGGGAGACCCAGTACTTC.